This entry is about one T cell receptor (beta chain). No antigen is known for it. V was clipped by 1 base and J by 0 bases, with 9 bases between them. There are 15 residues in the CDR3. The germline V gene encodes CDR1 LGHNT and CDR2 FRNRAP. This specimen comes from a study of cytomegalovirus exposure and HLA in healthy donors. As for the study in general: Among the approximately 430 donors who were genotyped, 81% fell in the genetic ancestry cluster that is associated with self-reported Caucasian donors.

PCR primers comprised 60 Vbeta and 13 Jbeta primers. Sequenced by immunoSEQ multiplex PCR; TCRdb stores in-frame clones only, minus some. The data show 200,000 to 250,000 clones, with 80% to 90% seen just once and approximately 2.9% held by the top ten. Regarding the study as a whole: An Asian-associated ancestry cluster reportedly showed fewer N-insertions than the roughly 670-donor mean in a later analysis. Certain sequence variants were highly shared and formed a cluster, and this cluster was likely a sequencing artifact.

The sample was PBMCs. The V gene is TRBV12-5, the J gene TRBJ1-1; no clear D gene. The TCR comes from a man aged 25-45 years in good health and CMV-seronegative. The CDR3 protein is CASGLATSVNTEAFF. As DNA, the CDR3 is TGTGCTAGTGGTTTGGCCACTAGTGTGAACACTGAAGCTTTCTTT.